Reported below is one T cell receptor (beta chain). This specimen comes from a study of T cell responses to AZD1222 COVID-19 vaccine. Generated by immunoSEQ multiplex PCR, the TCRdb table keeps only in-frame clones and is missing some. The sample includes about 100,000 clones, under 95% of them seen just once. This CDR3 region has 12 residues. Trimming left V 3 bases short and J 8 bases short, with 10 bases between. Germline V CDR1 and CDR2: PRHDT, FYEKMQ (reference sequence). The sequencing here drew on peripheral blood, taken 28 days after the second AZD1222 dose. This clonotype was obtained from an adult who received the AZD1222 COVID-19 vaccine. The rearrangement links TRBV13 to TRBJ1-2; D gene ambiguous. In DNA, the CDR3 is TGTGCCAGCAGCTTCGAGCGGCGGGGCTACACCTTC. Residues: CASSFERRGYTF.